The 32 T cell receptor beta chains reported below all come from one sample, sequenced in a study of T cell responses to AZD1222 COVID-19 vaccine. Measured with immunoSEQ multiplex PCR; TCRdb has only the in-frame clones, and not every one. The sample lists 100,000 to 150,000 clones; 80% to 95% were seen once. The sequencing here drew on peripheral blood, taken on day 0 of AZD1222 vaccination. These receptors came from an adult in good health.

This chain links TRBV11-2 with TRBJ1-1; the match to TRBD1 covers 11 bases. V lost 8 bases and J lost 6; bases outside the gene matches: 11. Germline V CDR1 and CDR2: SGHAT, FQNNGV. The CDR3 consists of 15 residues. CDR3 sequence reads: CASSKGTGGFSEAFF. CDR3 nucleotides: TGTGCCAGCTCCAAAGGGACAGGGGGTTTTTCTGAAGCTTTCTTT. Complete variable domain (other parts from reference TRBV11-2 and TRBJ1-1): EAGVAQSPRYKIIEKRQSVAFWCNPISGHATLYWYQQILGQGPKLLIQFQNNGVVDDSQLPKDRFSAERLKGVDSTLKIQPAKLEDSAVYLCASSKGTGGFSEAFFGQGTRLTVV.

The chain has TRBV10-1 and TRBJ2-1; D is uncertain. The CDR3 has 16 residues. The ends were cut back, 4 bases at V and 0 bases at J, with 13 bases in the middle. Germline values: CDR1 WNHNN, CDR2 SYGVQD (reference sequence). DNA for the CDR3: TGCGCCAGCAGTGGAAATCGGTCAAGCTCCTACAATGAGCAGTTCTTC. It yields the protein CASSGNRSSSYNEQFF.

The chain uses TRBV7-8 and TRBJ1-5, with TRBD1 matching over 9 bases. The V gene end was trimmed by 5 bases and the J gene end by 2 bases; junction bases not matched to a gene: 1. Germline CDR1 SGHVS, CDR2 FQNEAQ. The CDR3 covers 14 residues. The CDR3 spells CASSGDRGNQPQHF. CDR3 sequence (DNA): TGTGCCAGCAGCGGGGACAGGGGCAATCAGCCCCAGCATTTT.

J is TRBJ2-5 and V is TRBV2; D unclear. CDR1 and CDR2 (germline): SNHLY, FYNNEI. This CDR3 contains 11 residues. Trimming pared 2 bases from V and 8 bases from J, leaving 6 bases between. The CDR3 DNA sequence: TGTGCCAGCAGTGAAATGGGAACCCAGTACTTC. Translated, it gives CASSEMGTQYF.

This clone was recorded a few times. This chain joins TRBV27 and TRBJ1-1; 7 bases align to TRBD1. Germline CDR1 reads MNHEY; CDR2 reads SMNVEV (reference sequence). The ends lost 3 bases at V and 2 bases at J; junction bases unmatched: 24. The CDR3 covers 21 residues. CDR3 in amino acids: CASSLIIPKPGTGDYNTEAFF. In DNA, the CDR3 is TGTGCCAGCAGTTTGATTATACCAAAACCGGGAACAGGGGACTATAACACTGAAGCTTTCTTT.

Only one count was recorded for this clone. The rearrangement uses TRBV6-6 and TRBJ2-5; tentatively, D is TRBD1 (7 bases). V shed 5 bases and J shed 2 bases, with 15 bases lying between them. The CDR3 consists of 15 residues. Germline lookup yields CDR1 MNHNY and CDR2 SVGAGI (reference sequence). The CDR3 sequence is CASSPQGGRQETQYF. The CDR3, as DNA: TGTGCCAGCAGTCCCCAGGGGGGCAGGCAAGAGACCCAGTACTTC.

J is TRBJ2-5 and V is TRBV7-9, with no clear D. The CDR3 has 15 amino acids. Germline V CDR1 and CDR2: SEHNR, FQNEAQ (reference sequence). V lost 2 bases and J 2 bases, leaving 12 bases between the germline ends. In DNA, the CDR3 is TGTGCCAGCAGCTTAACCGGACGGTTACAAGAGACCCAGTACTTC. Its protein product is CASSLTGRLQETQYF.

The rearrangement uses TRBV12-5 and TRBJ2-7; tentative D call: TRBD1 (5 bases). Per the germline V gene, CDR1 is LGHNT and CDR2 is FRNRAP. Trimming pared 0 bases from V and 3 bases from J, leaving 6 bases between. This CDR3 is built from 13 residues. CDR3 nucleotide sequence: TGTGCTAGTGGTTTGGTAGGGGACTACGAGCAGTACTTC. It is translated as CASGLVGDYEQYF.

The rearrangement uses TRBV7-9 and TRBJ2-1; tentatively, D is TRBD2 (6 bases). The CDR3 extends over 14 amino acids. The ends were cut back, 4 bases at V and 7 bases at J, with 14 bases in the middle. Germline values: CDR1 SEHNR, CDR2 FQNEAQ (reference sequence). CDR3 DNA: TGTGCCAGCAGCTACGGGGGTGCCCCTAATGAGCAGTTCTTC. This codes for CASSYGGAPNEQFF.

This sequence joins TRBV12-5 and TRBJ1-5; D is unclear. The CDR3 has 13 residues. The germline V gene encodes CDR1 LGHNT and CDR2 FRNRAP. V was trimmed by 9 bases and J by 3 bases, leaving 12 bases between them. CDR3 protein: CASGGFNNQPQHF. The CDR3 coding sequence is TGTGCTAGCGGAGGGTTCAACAATCAGCCCCAGCATTTT.

The chain carries TRBV19 and TRBJ2-7; D possibly corresponds to TRBD1 (6 bases). This CDR3 region has 14 residues. Germline-derived CDR1 and CDR2 are LNHDA and SQIVND (reference sequence). The V end was cut by 5 bases, the J end by 3 bases, with 14 bases between. CDR3: CASSLGVGGYEQYF. CDR3 bases: TGTGCCAGTAGTCTTGGAGTAGGGGGCTACGAGCAGTACTTC.

V usage is TRBV19 and J usage is TRBJ2-1, with 10 bases fitting TRBD2. Germline-derived CDR1 and CDR2 are LNHDA and SQIVND (reference sequence). Trimming took 7 bases from V and 6 from J; bases not matched to a gene: 6. The CDR3 runs to 14 residues. CDR3 residues: CASNRAGGINEQFF. CDR3 DNA sequence: TGTGCCAGTAACAGAGCGGGAGGGATCAATGAGCAGTTCTTC.

A single count supports this clone. This chain connects TRBV11-3 to TRBJ2-1; tentative D call: TRBD2 (5 bases). The CDR3 runs 16 residues. CDR1 and CDR2 from the germline V gene are SGHNT and YENEEA. The ends were cut back, 5 bases at V and 0 bases at J, with 14 bases in the middle. The CDR3 is CASSPYRGSSYNEQFF. In DNA, the CDR3 is TGTGCCAGCAGCCCCTACCGAGGGAGCTCCTACAATGAGCAGTTCTTC.

This clone has just one count. The chain uses TRBV5-1 and TRBJ1-2, with D possibly matching TRBD1 (6 bases). V was trimmed by 0 bases and J by 4 bases, leaving 7 bases between them. The CDR3 totals 13 residues. The V gene's germline CDR1 is SGHRS and CDR2 YFSETQ. CDR3 bases: TGCGCCAGCAGCTTGGACAGGGCCTATGGCTACACCTTC. Its translation: CASSLDRAYGYTF.

This clone was seen only a few times. Other DNA sequences within the sample encode an identical CDR3. J is TRBJ1-2 and V is TRBV6-5; no clear D gene. The CDR3 is 12 residues long. Trimming shortened V by 5 bases and J by 2 bases, and 6 bases separated the two germline ends. In germline, CDR1 is MNHEY, CDR2 SVGAGI. Here the CDR3 DNA reads TGTGCCAGCAGTCCGGCGAACTATGGCTACACCTTC. This encodes CASSPANYGYTF.

The rearrangement links TRBV4-2 to TRBJ1-4; 7 bases fit TRBD1. Trimming cost V 0 bases and J 10 bases; bases outside gene matches: 11. CDR1 and CDR2 from the germline V gene are LGHNA and YNFKEQ. The CDR3 covers 16 residues. The CDR3 DNA reads as TGTGCCAGCAGCCAAGATCCCGCGACAGGGTTGGGAAAACTGTTTTTT. Its protein is CASSQDPATGLGKLFF.

This sequence joins TRBV2 and TRBJ2-1, with D tentatively TRBD1 (5 bases). In germline, CDR1 is SNHLY, CDR2 FYNNEI. This CDR3 has 12 residues. Trimming cost V 7 bases and J 4 bases, with 8 bases left between them. As DNA, the CDR3 is TGTGCCAGCAAAAGACAGTACAATGAGCAGTTCTTC. Protein sequence: CASKRQYNEQFF.

The chain couples TRBV3-1 (or the pseudogene TRBV3-2) to TRBJ1-6; no clear D gene. This CDR3 spans 13 amino acids. The germline V and J ends were trimmed by 4 bases and 10 bases, with 11 bases remaining between them. Germline CDR1 reads LGHDT; CDR2 reads YNNKEL (reference sequence). The CDR3 protein is CASSRTWSSPLHF. The CDR3 bases are TGTGCCAGCAGCCGAACGTGGAGCTCACCCCTCCACTTT.

The chain has TRBV5-1 and TRBJ2-5; 11 bases line up with TRBD2. The germline V gene has CDR1 SGHRS and CDR2 YFSETQ. This CDR3 comprises 15 residues. V shed 4 bases, J shed 9 bases, and the junction held 11 bases outside the gene matches. CDR3 protein: CASSETSGGFGAQYF. DNA of the CDR3: TGCGCCAGCAGCGAAACTAGCGGGGGCTTCGGGGCCCAGTACTTC.

V and J are TRBV7-9 and TRBJ1-3; the D is unclear. V was shortened by 2 bases and J by 4 bases, with 12 bases between the two germline ends. Germline V gives CDR1 SEHNR, CDR2 FQNEAQ (reference sequence). This CDR3 has 15 residues. The CDR3 region is CASSLSAQRGNTIYF. CDR3 nucleotide sequence: TGTGCCAGCAGCTTAAGTGCCCAACGAGGAAACACCATATATTTT.

The chain employs TRBV7-2 and TRBJ2-3; 13 bases fit TRBD2. Germline CDR1 SGHTA, CDR2 FQGNSA. The J segment lost 3 bases and the V segment lost 9 bases, leaving 18 bases of the junction unmatched. The CDR3 extends over 19 amino acids. In nucleotides, the CDR3 is TGTGCCAGTGGTCGGCCCCGCAGGACTAGCGGGAGAGGGACAGATACGCAGTATTTT. Residues: CASGRPRRTSGRGTDTQYF.

This chain links TRBV5-4 with TRBJ1-3; possible D gene TRBD1, 6 bases. The CDR3 totals 18 residues. Trimming pared 4 bases from V and 3 bases from J, leaving 23 bases between. Germline V gene sequence: CDR1 SGHNT, CDR2 YYREEE (reference sequence). CDR3 region: CASSPAGGQTGGGNTIYF. DNA for the CDR3: TGTGCCAGCAGCCCAGCCGGGGGGCAGACCGGAGGTGGAAACACCATATATTTT.

The chain employs TRBV19 and TRBJ1-5; maybe TRBD1 (6 bases). The V gene lost 6 bases and the J gene lost 3 bases, with 18 bases spanning the gap. The CDR3 loop spans 16 amino acids. Germline V lookup: CDR1 LNHDA, CDR2 SQIVND (reference sequence). CDR3 region: CASRTFAGVLNQPQHF. In nucleotides, the CDR3 is TGTGCCAGTAGGACTTTCGCAGGGGTCCTCAATCAGCCCCAGCATTTT.

The V call is TRBV30, the J call TRBJ1-6, with D maybe TRBD1 (5 bases). CDR3 length: 14 residues. From germline, CDR1 is GTSNPN and CDR2 SVGIG (reference sequence). Trimming pared 3 bases from V and 0 bases from J, leaving 6 bases between. CDR3 region: CAWSGASYNSPLHF. CDR3 sequence (DNA): TGTGCCTGGAGCGGGGCCTCCTATAATTCACCCCTCCACTTT.

The chain employs TRBV9 and TRBJ1-2; D is uncertain. The CDR3 loop spans 13 amino acids. The germline CDR1 and CDR2 sequences are SGDLS and YYNGEE. Trimming shortened V by 2 bases and J by 6 bases, and 11 bases separated the two germline ends. Here the CDR3 DNA reads TGTGCCAGCAGCGTTTCAGTAGGAGATGGCTACACCTTC. Its protein product is CASSVSVGDGYTF. The full variable domain, rest sourced from reference TRBV9 and TRBJ1-2, is DSGVTQTPKHLITATGQRVTLRCSPRSGDLSVYWYQQSLDQGLQFLIQYYNGEERAKGNILERFSAQQFPDLHSELNLSSLELGDSALYFCASSVSVGDGYTFGSGTRLTVV.

V gene TRBV9 combines with J gene TRBJ2-3, with a weak D call TRBD1 (5 bases). Trimming took 0 bases from V and 0 from J, leaving 11 bases between them. Per germline, CDR1 SGDLS and CDR2 YYNGEE. The CDR3 spans 16 residues. CDR3 DNA sequence: TGTGCCAGCAGCGTAGCTCCAGGGATTAGCACAGATACGCAGTATTTT. Its translation: CASSVAPGISTDTQYF.

This clone showed up just once. This chain links TRBV11-1 with TRBJ1-1; TRBD1 agrees at 8 bases. Germline V gene lookup returns CDR1 SGHAT and CDR2 FQDESV (reference sequence). V was clipped by 0 bases and J by 4 bases; unmatched bases: 4. The CDR3 length is 15 residues. The CDR3 here is CASSLATGVSTEAFF. The CDR3 DNA follows: TGTGCCAGCAGCTTAGCGACAGGGGTGAGCACTGAAGCTTTCTTT.

J is TRBJ1-2 and V is TRBV7-9, with no clear D. Germline CDR1 SEHNR, CDR2 FQNEAQ (reference sequence). This CDR3 is 12 amino acids long. The V gene lost 5 bases and the J gene lost 5 bases, with 9 bases spanning the gap. CDR3 residues: CASSPGEYGYTF. CDR3 sequence (DNA): TGTGCCAGCAGCCCAGGAGAGTATGGCTACACCTTC. The whole variable domain, filled in from reference TRBV7-9 and TRBJ1-2, reads DTGVSQNPRHKITKRGQNVTFRCDPISEHNRLYWYRQTLGQGPEFLTYFQNEAQLEKSRLLSDRFSAERPKGSFSTLEIQRTEQGDSAMYLCASSPGEYGYTFGSGTRLTVV.

The chain is built from TRBV7-8 and TRBJ2-7; D gene uncertain. CDR1 is SGHVS, CDR2 FQNEAQ, per germline. Trimming stripped 5 bases from V and 6 bases from J, with 20 bases between. The CDR3 is made up of 15 amino acids. DNA for the CDR3: TGTGCCAGCAGCCCCCAAGGACCGACCCCTAGCGAGCAGTACTTC. Translation gives CASSPQGPTPSEQYF.

J is TRBJ1-5 and V is TRBV15; 9 positions agree with TRBD1. V was pared by 0 bases and J by 6 bases, with 6 bases of the junction left unmatched. The CDR3 loop spans 16 amino acids. Germline V gene sequence: CDR1 LNHNV, CDR2 YYDKDF (reference sequence). CDR3 coding DNA: TGTGCCACCAGCAGAGATTACAGGGGGCTGGCTCAGCCCCAGCATTTT. The encoded protein is CATSRDYRGLAQPQHF.

CDR3 bases: TGTGCCTGGAGTGTACGGGTAGGGGGGGCCAAAAACATTCAGTACTTC. Translated, it gives CAWSVRVGGAKNIQYF. The chain has TRBV30 and TRBJ2-4; D might be TRBD1 or TRBD2, each matching 6 bases. This CDR3 is built from 16 residues. The V and J ends lost 0 bases and 1 base respectively, with 13 bases between them. Germline V gene data show CDR1 as GTSNPN and CDR2 as SVGIG (reference sequence).

This rearrangement joins TRBV5-1 to TRBJ1-5; the D gene is possibly TRBD1 (5 bases). Germline CDR1 is SGHRS and CDR2 is YFSETQ. Trimming took off 4 bases at V and 0 bases at J, with 11 bases between the two ends. This CDR3 is built from 15 residues. The CDR3 protein is CASSPGTVSNQPQHF. DNA of the CDR3: TGCGCCAGCAGCCCGGGGACCGTTAGCAATCAGCCCCAGCATTTT.